The entry below gives a single T cell receptor (beta chain) sequence along with its context. Its specificity is not known. The junction differs from germline at one of its ends, possibly a read error. Germline V gene lookup returns CDR1 SEHNR and CDR2 FQNEAQ (reference sequence). The CDR3 loop spans 13 amino acids. TCR beta CDR3 regions were amplified from RNA. Researchers ran a first-round RT-PCR on the TCR CDR3 using the HTBI primer set. One entry per CDR3 protein results from TCRdb running MiXCR on the multiplex PCR reads. Of more than 50,000 distinct CDR3 sequences listed, about 53% are singletons. This entry belongs to a study of T cells in Graves' hyperthyroidism and ophthalmopathy. Looking at the study overall: Initial diagnosis, before any treatment, was when peripheral blood was collected. Overall study results and limits: Blood also showed most of the thyroid clonotypes that were expanded above 0.001.

The sample taken for sequencing was blood. The sequence was collected from a woman aged 55-75 years with Graves' ophthalmopathy. The V call is TRBV7-9, the J call TRBJ1-5; 9 positions agree with TRBD1. CDR3 amino acids: CASSPLTGTGLYF. CDR3 sequence (DNA): TGTGCCAGCAGCCCTCTGACCGGGACAGGGCTGTATTTT.